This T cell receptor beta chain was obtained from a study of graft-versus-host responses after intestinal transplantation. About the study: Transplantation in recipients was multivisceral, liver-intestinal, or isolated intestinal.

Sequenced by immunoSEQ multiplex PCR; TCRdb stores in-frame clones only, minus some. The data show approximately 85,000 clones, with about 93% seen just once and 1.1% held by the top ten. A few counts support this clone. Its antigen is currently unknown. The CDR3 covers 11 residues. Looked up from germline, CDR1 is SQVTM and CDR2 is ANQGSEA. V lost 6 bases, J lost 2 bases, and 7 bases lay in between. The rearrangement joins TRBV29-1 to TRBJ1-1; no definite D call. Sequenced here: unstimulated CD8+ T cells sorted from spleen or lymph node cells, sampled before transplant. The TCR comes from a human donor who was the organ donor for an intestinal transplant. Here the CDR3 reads CSVRANTEAFF. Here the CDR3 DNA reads TGCAGCGTGCGCGCAAACACTGAAGCTTTCTTT.